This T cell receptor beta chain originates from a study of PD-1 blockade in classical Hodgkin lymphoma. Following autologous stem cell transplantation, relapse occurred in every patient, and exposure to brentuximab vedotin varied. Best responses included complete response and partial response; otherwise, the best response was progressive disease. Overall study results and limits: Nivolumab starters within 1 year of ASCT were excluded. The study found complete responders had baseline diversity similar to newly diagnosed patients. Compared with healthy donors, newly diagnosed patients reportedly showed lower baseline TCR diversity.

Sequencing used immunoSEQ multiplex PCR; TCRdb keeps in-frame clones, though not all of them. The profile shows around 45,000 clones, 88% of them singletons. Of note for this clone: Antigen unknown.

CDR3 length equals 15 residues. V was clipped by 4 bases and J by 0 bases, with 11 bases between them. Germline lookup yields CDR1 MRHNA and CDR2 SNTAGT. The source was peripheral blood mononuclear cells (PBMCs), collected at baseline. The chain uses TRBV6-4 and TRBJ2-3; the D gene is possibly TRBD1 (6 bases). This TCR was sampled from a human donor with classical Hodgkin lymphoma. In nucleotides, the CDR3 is TGTGCCAGCAGTGCCGGGACAACTAGCACAGATACGCAGTATTTT. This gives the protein CASSAGTTSTDTQYF.